This T cell receptor beta chain was profiled in a study of spatial heterogeneity in lung cancer. Study details: The average count in raw reads for each unique TCR and UMI combination exceeded nine appearances.

Using its own MiXCR run on the 5' RACE reads, TCRdb lists one record per CDR3 protein. The profile shows about 36,000 distinct CDR3 sequences, around 5.5% of them singletons. The sample's time point: sample taken at primary tumor resection. The authors sequenced whole RNA from tumor, nontumor lung or frozen PBMC without sorting. There were some 70 donors, all of them untreated patients with early-stage non-small cell lung cancer. The CDR3 runs 15 residues. Germline V gene sequence: CDR1 SGHTA, CDR2 FQGNSA. V shed 2 bases and J shed 1 base, with 8 bases lying between them. Study observations and caveats: At resection, ubiquitous expanded tumor TCRs appeared in blood more than at follow-up.

This clonotype was recorded at least ten times. The antigen remains undetermined. This specimen was PBMCs, taken at surgery. J is TRBJ2-2 and V is TRBV7-2; D is unclear. The sequence derives from a female donor with early-stage non-small cell lung cancer. The CDR3 sequence is CASSLRVRNTGELFF. The CDR3 nucleotides are TGTGCCAGCAGCTTAAGGGTTCGGAACACCGGGGAGCTGTTTTTT.